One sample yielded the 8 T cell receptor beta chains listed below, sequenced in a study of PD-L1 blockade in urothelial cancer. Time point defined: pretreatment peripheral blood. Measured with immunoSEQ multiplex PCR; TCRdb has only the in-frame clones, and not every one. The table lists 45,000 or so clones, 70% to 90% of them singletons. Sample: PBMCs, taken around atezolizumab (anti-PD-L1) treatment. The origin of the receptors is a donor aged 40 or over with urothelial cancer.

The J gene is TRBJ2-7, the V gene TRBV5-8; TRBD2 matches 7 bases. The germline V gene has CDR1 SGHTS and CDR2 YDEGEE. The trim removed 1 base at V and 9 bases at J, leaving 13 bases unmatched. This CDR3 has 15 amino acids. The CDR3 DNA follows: TGTGCCAGCAGCTTGAGCGGGGACCTCCTACGAGGGCAGTACTTC. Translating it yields CASSLSGDLLRGQYF.

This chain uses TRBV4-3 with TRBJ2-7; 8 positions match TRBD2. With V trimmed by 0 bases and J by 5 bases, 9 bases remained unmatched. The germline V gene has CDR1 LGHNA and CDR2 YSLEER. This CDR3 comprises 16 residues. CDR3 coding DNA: TGCGCCAGCAGCCAAGACTACAGGGCGGGGGGAAACGAGCAGTACTTC. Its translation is CASSQDYRAGGNEQYF.

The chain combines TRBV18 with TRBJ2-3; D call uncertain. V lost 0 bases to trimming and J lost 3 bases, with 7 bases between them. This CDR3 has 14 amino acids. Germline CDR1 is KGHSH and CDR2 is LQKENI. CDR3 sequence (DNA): TGTGCCAGCTCACCACCCCCCTCGACAGATACGCAGTATTTT. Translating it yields CASSPPPSTDTQYF.

For the CDR3, the DNA is TGTGCCAGCAGCCGGACTAGCGGGATCTACGAGCAGTACTTC. Translating gives CASSRTSGIYEQYF. The chain couples TRBV2 to TRBJ2-7; TRBD2 matches at 12 bases. The germline CDR1 and CDR2 sequences are SNHLY and FYNNEI. The CDR3 extends over 14 amino acids. V lost 6 bases, J lost 3 bases, and 3 bases stayed unmatched.

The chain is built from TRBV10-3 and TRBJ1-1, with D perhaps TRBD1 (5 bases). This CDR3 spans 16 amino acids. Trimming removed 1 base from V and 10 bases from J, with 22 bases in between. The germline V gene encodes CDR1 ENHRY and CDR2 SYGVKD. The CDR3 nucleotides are TGTGCCATCAGTGAGTGGCAGGGCATCGGCGTGCTAGGAGCTTTCTTT. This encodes CAISEWQGIGVLGAFF.

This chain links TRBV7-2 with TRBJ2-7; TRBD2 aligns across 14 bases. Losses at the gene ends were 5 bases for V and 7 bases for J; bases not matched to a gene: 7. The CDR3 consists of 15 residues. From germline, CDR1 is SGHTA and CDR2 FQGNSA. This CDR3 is CASSRGTSGRMEQYF. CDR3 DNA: TGTGCCAGCAGCCGAGGGACTAGCGGGAGAATGGAGCAGTACTTC.

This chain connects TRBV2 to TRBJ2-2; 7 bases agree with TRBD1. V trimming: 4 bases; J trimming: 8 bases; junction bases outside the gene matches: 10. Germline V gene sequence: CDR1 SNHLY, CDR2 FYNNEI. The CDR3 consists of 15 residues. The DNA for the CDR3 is TGTGCCAGCAGTGTGGGTAGGGGGCCGTGGGGGGAGCTGTTTTTT. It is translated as CASSVGRGPWGELFF.

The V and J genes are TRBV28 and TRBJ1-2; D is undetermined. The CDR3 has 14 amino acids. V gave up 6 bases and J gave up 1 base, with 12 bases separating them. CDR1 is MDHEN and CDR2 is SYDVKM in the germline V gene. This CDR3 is CASRYSGINYGYTF. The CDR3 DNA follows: TGTGCCAGCAGATACTCGGGGATTAACTATGGCTACACCTTC.